The T cell receptor (beta chain) under discussion was sequenced for a study of cytomegalovirus exposure and HLA in healthy donors. The assay was immunoSEQ multiplex PCR, and TCRdb's table has in-frame clones only and misses some. The repertoire includes more than 200,000 clones, roughly 84% of them detected once, and around 12% sits in the top ten. Study observations and caveats: Rarity marked most TCR sequences, yet some public TCRs occurred in many donors. A few chains tied to CMV proved CMV antigen-specific in vitro.

In the case of this clone: The antigen remains unidentified.

This CDR3 region has 16 residues. CDR1 is MGHDK and CDR2 is SYGVNS in the germline V gene. V was cut by 4 bases and J by 2 bases, with 15 bases left in between. The clonotype originates from a man between 18 and 29 years old in good health and CMV-seropositive. The V gene is TRBV25-1, the J gene TRBJ2-4; D gene unclear. Sequenced input: PBMCs. This chain's CDR3 is CASSGSSSSPKNIQYF. DNA for the CDR3: TGTGCCAGCAGTGGAAGTAGTTCAAGTCCCAAAAACATTCAGTACTTC.